This T cell receptor (beta chain) appears in the sequencing data of a study of blood T cells in healthy people across ages. Overall study findings and caveats: Across samples, TCR beta diversity tracked strongly with naive T cell percentage.

Germline V gene lookup returns CDR1 KGHSH and CDR2 LQKENI. CDR3 length equals 18 residues. Trimming at V came to 3 bases and at J to 0 bases, leaving 9 bases not matched to a gene. On this clonotype: Its antigen is unidentified.

For the second PCR, which ran for about 6 to 11 cycles, a sample-barcoded 5' primer and a J-beta primer mix were used. A tag from a template-switch adaptor with 12 random nucleotides marked each cDNA molecule. TCRdb passed the 5' RACE reads through MiXCR, listing each CDR3 protein once. The table shows 1.5 million to 2 million distinct CDR3 sequences, with 28% occurring only once. Donors were healthy Caucasian individuals from Russia aged about 6 to 100. The specimen was blood. This chain links TRBV18 with TRBJ1-3; 9 positions match TRBD1. The clonotype comes from a woman aged 30 to 39 in good health. The CDR3 loop is CASSPRLGQGSSGNTIYF. The DNA of the CDR3 is TGTGCCAGCTCACCCCGTTTGGGACAGGGCTCCTCTGGAAACACCATATATTTT.